The 5 T cell receptor beta chains given below trace back to one sample, sequenced in a study of blood T cell repertoires in COVID-19. Profiling relied on immunoSEQ multiplex PCR, and the TCRdb table lists in-frame clones only, not all of them. Of about 270,000 clones listed, about 89% are singletons. The material sequenced was peripheral blood. These receptors were taken from a man aged 40-55 years who had recovered from COVID-19.

The rearrangement uses TRBV9 and TRBJ1-5; the match to TRBD1 covers 8 bases. The CDR3 is 15 amino acids. The V gene end was trimmed by 4 bases and the J gene end by 7 bases; junction bases not matched to a gene: 10. In germline, CDR1 is SGDLS, CDR2 YYNGEE. CDR3 DNA sequence: TGTGCCAGCAGCCCTACAGGGGGGCTCGGGCAGCCCCAGCATTTT. This translates into CASSPTGGLGQPQHF.

V usage is TRBV27 and J usage is TRBJ1-1; D ambiguous. The CDR3 consists of 11 residues. The germline V gene encodes CDR1 MNHEY and CDR2 SMNVEV (reference sequence). The V and J ends lost 2 bases and 7 bases respectively, with 5 bases between them. CDR3 sequence reads: CASSLQNEAFF. The CDR3 nucleotides read TGTGCCAGCAGTTTACAGAATGAAGCTTTCTTT.

The chain recombines TRBV7-8 with TRBJ1-2, with TRBD1 identical over 9 bases. J was trimmed by 4 bases and V by 6 bases; bases with no gene match: 6. CDR1 and CDR2 from the germline V gene are SGHVS and FQNEAQ. This CDR3 region has 14 residues. The CDR3 bases are TGTGCCAGCAGATCAGACAGGGGGGGCTATGGCTACACCTTC. Translation gives CASRSDRGGYGYTF.

This clone occurred a few times. This chain joins TRBV7-3 and TRBJ2-2; TRBD2 matches 11 bases. CDR1 is SGHTA and CDR2 is FQGTGA in the germline V gene. V lost 5 bases to trimming and J lost 7 bases; unmatched junction nucleotides: 6. The CDR3 loop spans 15 amino acids. CDR3 bases: TGTGCCAGCAGCCTCGGACTAGCGGGTGACGGGGAGCTGTTTTTT. Its translation is CASSLGLAGDGELFF.

There are a few counts of this clone. The V and J genes are TRBV5-1 and TRBJ1-4; 9 bases line up with TRBD1. Germline-derived CDR1 and CDR2 are SGHRS and YFSETQ. V was clipped by 5 bases and J by 8 bases; unmatched bases: 7. CDR3 length equals 14 residues. CDR3 loop: CASRPDRGGEKLFF. CDR3 DNA sequence: TGCGCCAGCAGGCCGGACAGGGGAGGGGAAAAACTGTTTTTT. The full variable domain, completed using reference TRBV5-1 and TRBJ1-4, is KAGVTQTPRYLIKTRGQQVTLSCSPISGHRSVSWYQQTPGQGLQFLFEYFSETQRNKGNFPGRFSGRQFSNSRSEMNVSTLELGDSALYLCASRPDRGGEKLFFGSGTQLSVL.